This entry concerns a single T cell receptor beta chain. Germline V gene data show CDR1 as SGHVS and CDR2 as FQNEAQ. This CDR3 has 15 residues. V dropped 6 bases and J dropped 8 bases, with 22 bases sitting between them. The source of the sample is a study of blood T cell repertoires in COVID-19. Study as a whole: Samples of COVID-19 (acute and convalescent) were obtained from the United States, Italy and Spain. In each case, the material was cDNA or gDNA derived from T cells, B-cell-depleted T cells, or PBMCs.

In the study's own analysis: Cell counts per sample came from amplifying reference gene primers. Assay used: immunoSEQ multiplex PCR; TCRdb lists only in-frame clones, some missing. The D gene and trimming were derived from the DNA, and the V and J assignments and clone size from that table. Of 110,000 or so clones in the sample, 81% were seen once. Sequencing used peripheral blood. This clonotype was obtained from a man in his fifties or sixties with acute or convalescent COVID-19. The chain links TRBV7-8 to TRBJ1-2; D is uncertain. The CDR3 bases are TGTGCCAGCAGTCGTCAGGTCATGCGGGTAGGCGGCTACACCTTC. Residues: CASSRQVMRVGGYTF.